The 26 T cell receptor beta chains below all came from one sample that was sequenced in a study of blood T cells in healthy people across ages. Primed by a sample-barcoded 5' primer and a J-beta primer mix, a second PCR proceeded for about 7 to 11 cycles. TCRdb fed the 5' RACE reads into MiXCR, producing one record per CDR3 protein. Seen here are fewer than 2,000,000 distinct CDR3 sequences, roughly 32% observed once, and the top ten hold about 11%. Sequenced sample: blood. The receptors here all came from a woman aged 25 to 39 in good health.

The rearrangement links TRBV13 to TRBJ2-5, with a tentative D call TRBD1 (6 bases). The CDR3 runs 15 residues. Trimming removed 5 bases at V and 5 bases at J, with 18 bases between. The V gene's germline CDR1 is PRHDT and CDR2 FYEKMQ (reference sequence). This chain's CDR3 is CASSHNRESWETQYF. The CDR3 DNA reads TGTGCCAGCAGCCATAACAGGGAGTCATGGGAGACCCAGTACTTC.

DNA of the CDR3: TGTGCCAGCAGCCGAAGGAGTACGAGCACAGGGGGTAATTCACCCCTCCACTTT. It yields the protein CASSRRSTSTGGNSPLHF. J is TRBJ1-6 and V is TRBV5-4; 8 nucleotides agree with TRBD1. This CDR3 contains 18 residues. The germline CDR1 and CDR2 sequences are SGHNT and YYREEE (reference sequence). Trimming cost V 4 bases and J 6 bases; bases outside gene matches: 15.

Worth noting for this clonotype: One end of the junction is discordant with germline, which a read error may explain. This CDR3 reads CGVMAGFAPGELFF. CDR3 sequence (DNA): TGCGGCGTTATGGCGGGGTTCGCCCCCGGGGAGCTGTTTTTT. This chain connects TRBV29-1 to TRBJ2-2, with a possible D match to TRBD2 (6 bases). CDR1 and CDR2 (germline): SQVTM, ANQGSEA. The CDR3 covers 14 residues.

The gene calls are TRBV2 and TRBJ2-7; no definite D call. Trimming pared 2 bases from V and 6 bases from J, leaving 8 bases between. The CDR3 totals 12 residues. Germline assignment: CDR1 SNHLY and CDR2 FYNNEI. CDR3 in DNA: TGTGCCAGCAGTGAACATGATCCCGAGCAGTACTTC. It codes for CASSEHDPEQYF.

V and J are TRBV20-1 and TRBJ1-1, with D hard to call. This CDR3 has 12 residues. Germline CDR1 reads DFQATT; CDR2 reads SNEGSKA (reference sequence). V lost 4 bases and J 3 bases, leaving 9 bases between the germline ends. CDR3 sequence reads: CSATDKYTEAFF. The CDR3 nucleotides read TGCAGTGCTACCGACAAGTACACTGAAGCTTTCTTT.

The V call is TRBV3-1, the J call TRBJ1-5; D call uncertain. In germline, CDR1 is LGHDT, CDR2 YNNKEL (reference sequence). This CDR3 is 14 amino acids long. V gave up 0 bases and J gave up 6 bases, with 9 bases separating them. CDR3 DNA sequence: TGTGCCAGCAGCCAAGAAGGGATTTTTCAGCCCCAGCATTTT. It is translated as CASSQEGIFQPQHF.

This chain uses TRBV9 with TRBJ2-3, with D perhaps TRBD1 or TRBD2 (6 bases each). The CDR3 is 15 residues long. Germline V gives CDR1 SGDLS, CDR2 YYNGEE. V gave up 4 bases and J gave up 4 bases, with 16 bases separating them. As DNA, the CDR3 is TGTGCCAGCAGCCCCCGAATCGGGGGCCCAGATACGCAGTATTTT. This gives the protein CASSPRIGGPDTQYF.

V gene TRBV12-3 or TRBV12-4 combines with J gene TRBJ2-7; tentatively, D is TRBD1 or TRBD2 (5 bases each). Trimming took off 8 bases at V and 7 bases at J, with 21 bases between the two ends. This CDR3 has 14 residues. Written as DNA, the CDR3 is TGTGCCAGCGGCAACCCCCGGGGCAAGGGGGAGCAGTACTTC. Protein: CASGNPRGKGEQYF.

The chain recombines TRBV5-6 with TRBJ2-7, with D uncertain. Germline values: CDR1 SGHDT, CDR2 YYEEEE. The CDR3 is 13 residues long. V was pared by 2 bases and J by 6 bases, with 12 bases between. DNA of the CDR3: TGTGCCAGCAGCTTAGACCCATCGGGCGAGCAGTACTTC. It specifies CASSLDPSGEQYF.

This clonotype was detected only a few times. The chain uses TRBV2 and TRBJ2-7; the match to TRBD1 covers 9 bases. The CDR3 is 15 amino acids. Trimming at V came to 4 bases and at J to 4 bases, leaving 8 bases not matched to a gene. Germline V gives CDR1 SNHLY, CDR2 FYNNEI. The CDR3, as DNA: TGTGCCAGCAGTGGACCGGGACAGGGCTTTTACGAGCAGTACTTC. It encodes CASSGPGQGFYEQYF. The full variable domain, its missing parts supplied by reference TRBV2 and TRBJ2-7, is EPEVTQTPSHQVTQMGQEVILRCVPISNHLYFYWYRQILGQKVEFLVSFYNNEISEKSEIFDDQFSVERPDGSNFTLKIRSTKLEDSAMYFCASSGPGQGFYEQYFGPGTRLTVT.

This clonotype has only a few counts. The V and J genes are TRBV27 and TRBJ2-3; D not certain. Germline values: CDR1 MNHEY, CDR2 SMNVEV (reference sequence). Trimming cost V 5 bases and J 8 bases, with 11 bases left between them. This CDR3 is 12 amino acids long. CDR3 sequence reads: CASSPSGVTQYF. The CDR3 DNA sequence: TGTGCCAGCAGTCCCAGTGGCGTTACGCAGTATTTT.

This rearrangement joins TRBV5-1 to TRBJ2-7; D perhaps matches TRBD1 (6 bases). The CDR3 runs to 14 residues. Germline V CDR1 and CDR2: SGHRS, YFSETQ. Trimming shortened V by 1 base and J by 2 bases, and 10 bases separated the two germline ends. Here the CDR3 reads CASSLNTGTYEQYF. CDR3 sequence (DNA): TGCGCCAGCAGCTTGAATACAGGGACCTACGAGCAGTACTTC. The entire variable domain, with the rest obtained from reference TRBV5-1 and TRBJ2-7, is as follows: KAGVTQTPRYLIKTRGQQVTLSCSPISGHRSVSWYQQTPGQGLQFLFEYFSETQRNKGNFPGRFSGRQFSNSRSEMNVSTLELGDSALYLCASSLNTGTYEQYFGPGTRLTVT.

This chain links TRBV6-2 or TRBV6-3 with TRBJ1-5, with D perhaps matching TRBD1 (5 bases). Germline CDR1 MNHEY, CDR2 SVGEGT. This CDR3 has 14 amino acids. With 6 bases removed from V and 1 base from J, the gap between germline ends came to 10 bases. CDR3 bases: TGTGCCAGCAGCGGGACGACGAGCAATCAGCCCCAGCATTTT. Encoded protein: CASSGTTSNQPQHF.

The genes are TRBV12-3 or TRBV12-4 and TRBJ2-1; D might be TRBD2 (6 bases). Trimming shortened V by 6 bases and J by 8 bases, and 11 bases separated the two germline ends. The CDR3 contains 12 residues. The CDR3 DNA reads TGTGCCAGCAGCCAGGGACTTCATGAGCAGTTCTTC. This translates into CASSQGLHEQFF.

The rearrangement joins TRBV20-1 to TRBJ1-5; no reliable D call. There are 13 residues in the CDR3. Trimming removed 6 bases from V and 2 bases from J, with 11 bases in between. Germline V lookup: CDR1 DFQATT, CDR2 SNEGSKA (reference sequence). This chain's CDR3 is CSAPPAGNQPQHF. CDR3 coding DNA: TGCAGTGCCCCCCCCGCGGGCAATCAGCCCCAGCATTTT.

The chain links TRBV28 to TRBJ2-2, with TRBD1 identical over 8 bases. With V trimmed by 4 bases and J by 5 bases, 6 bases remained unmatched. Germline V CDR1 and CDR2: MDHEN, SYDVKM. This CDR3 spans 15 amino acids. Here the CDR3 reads CASSSPGGGTGELFF. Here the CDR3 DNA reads TGTGCCAGCAGTTCTCCAGGGGGCGGAACCGGGGAGCTGTTTTTT. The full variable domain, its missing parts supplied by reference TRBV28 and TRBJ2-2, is DVKVTQSSRYLVKRTGEKVFLECVQDMDHENMFWYRQDPGLGLRLIYFSYDVKMKEKGDIPEGYSVSREKKERFSLILESASTNQTSMYLCASSSPGGGTGELFFGEGSRLTVL.

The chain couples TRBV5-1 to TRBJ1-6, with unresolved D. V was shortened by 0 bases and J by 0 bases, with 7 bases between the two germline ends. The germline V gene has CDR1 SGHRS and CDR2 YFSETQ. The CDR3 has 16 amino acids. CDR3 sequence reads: CASSLGESSYNSPLHF. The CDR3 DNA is TGCGCCAGCAGCTTGGGTGAGAGCTCCTATAATTCACCCCTCCACTTT.

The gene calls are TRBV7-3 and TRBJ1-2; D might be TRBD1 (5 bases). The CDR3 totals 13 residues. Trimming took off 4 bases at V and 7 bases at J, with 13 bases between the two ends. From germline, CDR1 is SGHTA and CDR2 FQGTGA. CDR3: CASSSPGLGGYTF. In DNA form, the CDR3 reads TGTGCCAGCAGCTCTCCAGGGCTGGGTGGCTACACCTTC. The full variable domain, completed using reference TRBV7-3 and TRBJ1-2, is GAGVSQTPSNKVTEKGKYVELRCDPISGHTALYWYRQSLGQGPEFLIYFQGTGAADDSGLPNDRFFAVRPEGSVSTLKIQRTERGDSAVYLCASSSPGLGGYTFGSGTRLTVV.

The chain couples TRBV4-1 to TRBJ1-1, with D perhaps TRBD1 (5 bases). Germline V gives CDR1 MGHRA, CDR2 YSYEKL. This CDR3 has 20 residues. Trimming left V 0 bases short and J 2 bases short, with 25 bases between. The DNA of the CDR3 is TGCGCCAGCAGCCAAGATCTATTACAGGCCCCAAGACGGGAAAACACTGAAGCTTTCTTT. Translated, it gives CASSQDLLQAPRRENTEAFF.

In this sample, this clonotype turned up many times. CDR3 bases: TGTGCCACCAGCAGAGAGGGCACAGATACGCAGTATTTT. This codes for CATSREGTDTQYF. This chain links TRBV15 with TRBJ2-3; D is unclear. Between the trimmed V and J ends, which lost 0 bases and 1 base, there was a span of 2 bases. Germline V lookup: CDR1 LNHNV, CDR2 YYDKDF (reference sequence). This CDR3 has 13 residues.

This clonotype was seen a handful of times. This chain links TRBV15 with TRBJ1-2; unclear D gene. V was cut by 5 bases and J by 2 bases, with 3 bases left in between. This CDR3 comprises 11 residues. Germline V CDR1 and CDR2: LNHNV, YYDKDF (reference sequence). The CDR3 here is CATSGNYGYTF. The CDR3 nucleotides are TGTGCCACCAGCGGGAACTATGGCTACACCTTC.

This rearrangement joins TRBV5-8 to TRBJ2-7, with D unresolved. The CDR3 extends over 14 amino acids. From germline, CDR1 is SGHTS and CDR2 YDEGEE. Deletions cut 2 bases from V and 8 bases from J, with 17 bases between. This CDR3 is CASSLGSAFAKQYF. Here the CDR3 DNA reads TGTGCCAGCAGCTTAGGCAGCGCTTTTGCCAAGCAGTACTTC. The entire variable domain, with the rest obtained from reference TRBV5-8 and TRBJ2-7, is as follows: EAGVTQSPTHLIKTRGQQATLRCSPISGHTSVYWYQQALGLGLQFLLWYDEGEERNRGNFPPRFSGRQFPNYSSELNVNALELEDSALYLCASSLGSAFAKQYFGPGTRLTVT.

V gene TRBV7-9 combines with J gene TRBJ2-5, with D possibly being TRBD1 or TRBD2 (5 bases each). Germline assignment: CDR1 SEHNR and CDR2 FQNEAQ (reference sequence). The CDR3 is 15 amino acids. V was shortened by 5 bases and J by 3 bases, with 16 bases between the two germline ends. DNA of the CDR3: TGTGCCAGCAGCCTCAAAGCCTTGGGGGAAGAGACCCAGTACTTC. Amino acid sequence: CASSLKALGEETQYF.

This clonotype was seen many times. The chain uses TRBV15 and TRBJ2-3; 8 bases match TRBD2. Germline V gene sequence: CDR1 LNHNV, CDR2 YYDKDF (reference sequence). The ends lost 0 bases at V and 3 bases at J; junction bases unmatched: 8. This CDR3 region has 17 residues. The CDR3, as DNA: TGTGCCACCAGCAGAGATCCAAGGACTAGCAGGACAGATACGCAGTATTTT. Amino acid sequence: CATSRDPRTSRTDTQYF.

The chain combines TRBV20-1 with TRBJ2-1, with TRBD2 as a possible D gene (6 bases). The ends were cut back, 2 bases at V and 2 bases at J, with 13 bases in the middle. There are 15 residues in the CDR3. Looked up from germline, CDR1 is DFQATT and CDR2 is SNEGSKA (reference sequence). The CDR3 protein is CSARFGGSPYNEQFF. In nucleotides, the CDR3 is TGCAGTGCTAGATTTGGAGGGAGCCCCTACAATGAGCAGTTCTTC.

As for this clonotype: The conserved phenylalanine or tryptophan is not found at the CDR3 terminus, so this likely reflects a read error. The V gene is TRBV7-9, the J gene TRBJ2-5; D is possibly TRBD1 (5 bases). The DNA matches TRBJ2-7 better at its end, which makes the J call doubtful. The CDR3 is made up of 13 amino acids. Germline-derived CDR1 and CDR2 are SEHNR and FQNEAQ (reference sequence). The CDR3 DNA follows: TGTGCCAGCACCCAGGGCAGGTCCTACGAGCAGTACTGC. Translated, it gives CASTQGRSYEQYC.